A single sample gave rise to the 17 T cell receptor beta chains below, sequenced in a study of blood T cell repertoires in COVID-19. Repertoires were generated with immunoSEQ multiplex PCR, while TCRdb's copy carries only in-frame clones and drops some. The data contain approximately 210,000 clones, roughly 80% of them singletons. The material sequenced was PBMCs or T cells enriched from blood (not recorded which). These receptor sequences come from a man aged 35-49 years who had recovered from COVID-19.

The chain carries TRBV6-6 and TRBJ1-3, with TRBD1 as a possible D gene (6 bases). V was trimmed by 0 bases and J by 2 bases, leaving 8 bases between them. The CDR3 extends over 15 amino acids. The germline V gene encodes CDR1 MNHNY and CDR2 SVGAGI (reference sequence). The CDR3 spells CASSYSDRPGNTIYF. The CDR3 DNA follows: TGTGCCAGCAGTTACTCGGACAGACCTGGAAACACCATATATTTT.

The chain combines TRBV9 with TRBJ1-1; 7 nucleotides line up with TRBD1. V lost 4 bases and J lost 3; bases outside the gene matches: 3. The CDR3 has 13 amino acids. In germline, CDR1 is SGDLS, CDR2 YYNGEE. As DNA, the CDR3 is TGTGCCAGCAGCCAGGGGGTCGACACTGAAGCTTTCTTT. Amino acids: CASSQGVDTEAFF.

The chain has TRBV14 and TRBJ1-1; D is possibly TRBD1 (6 bases). Trimming stripped 7 bases from V and 0 bases from J, with 12 bases between. Germline V lookup: CDR1 SGHDN, CDR2 FVKESK. The CDR3 length is 14 residues. The CDR3 protein is CASTAQGMNTEAFF. The CDR3 region has the DNA TGTGCCAGCACGGCCCAGGGGATGAACACTGAAGCTTTCTTT. The whole variable domain, filled in from reference TRBV14 and TRBJ1-1, reads EAGVTQFPSHSVIEKGQTVTLRCDPISGHDNLYWYRRVMGKEIKFLLHFVKESKQDESGMPNNRFLAERTGGTYSTLKVQPAELEDSGVYFCASTAQGMNTEAFFGQGTRLTVV.

The chain carries TRBV29-1 and TRBJ2-3; D uncertain. The CDR3 is 13 amino acids. The V end was cut by 0 bases, the J end by 1 base, with 5 bases between. The germline gives CDR1 SQVTM, CDR2 ANQGSEA. CDR3 residues: CSVEDHGTDTQYF. The CDR3 bases are TGCAGCGTTGAAGATCATGGCACAGATACGCAGTATTTT.

V is TRBV2 and J is TRBJ2-7; 11 nucleotides align to TRBD2. Germline loops: CDR1 SNHLY, CDR2 FYNNEI. CDR3 size: 15 residues. Trimming cost V 4 bases and J 0 bases; bases outside gene matches: 2. CDR3 nucleotide sequence: TGTGCCAGCAGTGGACTAGCGGGGTCCTCCTACGAGCAGTACGTC. This translates into CASSGLAGSSYEQYV.

This clone was seen a handful of times. The chain carries TRBV2 and TRBJ2-1; 9 positions agree with TRBD2. Per germline, CDR1 SNHLY and CDR2 FYNNEI. The CDR3 is made up of 17 amino acids. Losses at the gene ends were 6 bases for V and 4 bases for J; bases not matched to a gene: 13. CDR3 sequence reads: CASSFTGTSLTYNEQFF. In DNA, the CDR3 is TGTGCCAGCAGCTTTACCGGGACTAGCCTTACATACAATGAGCAGTTCTTC.

This clone was counted at least ten times. The rearrangement uses TRBV27 and TRBJ2-3; 11 positions agree with TRBD2. The CDR3 loop spans 16 amino acids. V lost 3 bases to trimming and J lost 6 bases; unmatched junction nucleotides: 8. Germline loops: CDR1 MNHEY, CDR2 SMNVEV (reference sequence). The chain's CDR3 is CASSFSGTSGADTQYF. Here the CDR3 DNA reads TGTGCCAGCAGTTTCTCCGGGACTAGCGGTGCGGATACGCAGTATTTT.

The chain combines TRBV19 with TRBJ1-1; weak D call: TRBD1 (6 bases). CDR3 size: 17 residues. V was pared by 4 bases and J by 7 bases, with 25 bases between. Per germline, CDR1 LNHDA and CDR2 SQIVND (reference sequence). CDR3 in amino acids: CASSTILTTGERNEAFF. The CDR3 DNA follows: TGTGCCAGTAGTACCATCTTGACGACAGGCGAACGGAATGAAGCTTTCTTT.

This clone appeared once. The chain recombines TRBV12-3 or TRBV12-4 with TRBJ2-1, with D perhaps TRBD2 (6 bases). The CDR3 runs 13 residues. V was shortened by 8 bases and J by 8 bases, with 16 bases between the two germline ends. CDR3 coding DNA: TGTGCCAGCTCTCTCCTAGCGTTGGATGAGCAGTTCTTC. Amino acids: CASSLLALDEQFF.

A single count supports this clone. The chain combines TRBV10-2 with TRBJ2-3; D is uncertain. CDR1 and CDR2 from the germline V gene are WSHSY and SAAADI. Trimming removed 3 bases at V and 0 bases at J, with 16 bases between. There are 17 residues in the CDR3. The CDR3: CASSESGEAASTDTQYF. The CDR3 bases are TGCGCCAGCAGTGAAAGTGGCGAGGCAGCTAGCACAGATACGCAGTATTTT.

The V gene is TRBV6-4, the J gene TRBJ2-7; TRBD2 agrees at 10 bases. The germline CDR1 and CDR2 sequences are MRHNA and SNTAGT. Germline trimming cut 3 bases from V and 3 bases from J; bases unmatched to any gene: 5. CDR3 length equals 15 residues. The CDR3 region has the DNA TGTGCCAGCAGTGAAGGGCTAGCGGGAGTCTACGAGCAGTACTTC. It translates to CASSEGLAGVYEQYF.

The V and J genes are TRBV7-3 and TRBJ1-1; TRBD1 is a possible D gene (5 bases). Germline CDR1 reads SGHTA; CDR2 reads FQGTGA. This CDR3 has 15 amino acids. V dropped 2 bases and J dropped 6 bases, with 16 bases sitting between them. The CDR3 loop is CASSLLGEGSPEAFF. CDR3 nucleotides: TGTGCCAGCAGCTTACTCGGGGAGGGGAGCCCTGAAGCTTTCTTT.

The V and J genes are TRBV27 and TRBJ1-6; 8 bases match TRBD1. CDR1 is MNHEY and CDR2 is SMNVEV in the germline V gene (reference sequence). The CDR3 runs to 15 residues. Trimming removed 6 bases from V and 10 bases from J; junction bases left unmatched: 11. The CDR3 loop reads CASRLGSGGSSPLHF. The CDR3 DNA sequence: TGTGCCAGCAGGCTGGGGTCAGGGGGCTCCTCACCCCTCCACTTT.

This clone was observed a few times. The chain recombines TRBV7-6 with TRBJ2-1; 10 bases agree with TRBD2. The CDR3 has 17 residues. CDR1 and CDR2 (germline): SGHVS, FNYEAQ. Trimming took 3 bases from V and 3 from J; bases not matched to a gene: 8. CDR3 sequence: CASSFRLAGTHYNEQFF. The CDR3 nucleotides read TGTGCCAGCAGCTTTAGACTAGCGGGTACACACTACAATGAGCAGTTCTTC. Drawing the rest from reference TRBV7-6 and TRBJ2-1, the complete variable domain is GAGVSQSPRYKVTKRGQDVALRCDPISGHVSLYWYRQALGQGPEFLTYFNYEAQQDKSGLPNDRFSAERPEGSISTLTIQRTEQRDSAMYRCASSFRLAGTHYNEQFFGPGTRLTVL.

This clone was detected once. The chain has TRBV9 and TRBJ2-1; 8 bases match TRBD2. Germline V CDR1 and CDR2: SGDLS, YYNGEE. J was trimmed by 0 bases and V by 0 bases; bases with no gene match: 2. This CDR3 spans 16 amino acids. CDR3 in DNA: TGTGCCAGCAGCGTAGCCGGGACTAGCTCCTACAATGAGCAGTTCTTC. Protein: CASSVAGTSSYNEQFF.

The chain carries TRBV4-2 and TRBJ1-2; no clear D. Germline CDR1 reads LGHNA; CDR2 reads YNFKEQ. Trimming stripped 1 base from V and 6 bases from J, with 12 bases between. The CDR3 is 14 amino acids. CDR3: CASSQVNAEDGYTF. CDR3 sequence (DNA): TGTGCCAGCAGCCAAGTTAATGCGGAGGATGGCTACACCTTC.

The chain recombines TRBV29-1 with TRBJ1-1, with D unclear. Trimming stripped 4 bases from V and 1 base from J, with 10 bases between. Germline V gene sequence: CDR1 SQVTM, CDR2 ANQGSEA. The CDR3 covers 13 residues. Here the CDR3 reads CSVGTAPNTEAFF. The CDR3 region has the DNA TGCAGCGTTGGAACTGCCCCGAACACTGAAGCTTTCTTT.